In its sample, the clone carrying this T cell receptor beta chain was seen once. The entry originates in a study of control samples from healthy donors and cancer patients. The ends were cut back, 6 bases at V and 3 bases at J, with 10 bases in the middle. This CDR3 has 13 residues. Germline lookup yields CDR1 SNHLY and CDR2 FYNNEI. Repertoires were generated with immunoSEQ multiplex PCR, while TCRdb's copy carries only in-frame clones and drops some. The sample records about 160,000 clones, approximately 93% being singletons. The J gene is TRBJ2-3, the V gene TRBV2; TRBD1 might be the D (6 bases). Sequences were obtained from blood. The source of this sequence is a young man in good health. In DNA, the CDR3 is TGTGCCAGCAGGCCAGGGGAGACAGATACGCAGTATTTT. Residues: CASRPGETDTQYF.